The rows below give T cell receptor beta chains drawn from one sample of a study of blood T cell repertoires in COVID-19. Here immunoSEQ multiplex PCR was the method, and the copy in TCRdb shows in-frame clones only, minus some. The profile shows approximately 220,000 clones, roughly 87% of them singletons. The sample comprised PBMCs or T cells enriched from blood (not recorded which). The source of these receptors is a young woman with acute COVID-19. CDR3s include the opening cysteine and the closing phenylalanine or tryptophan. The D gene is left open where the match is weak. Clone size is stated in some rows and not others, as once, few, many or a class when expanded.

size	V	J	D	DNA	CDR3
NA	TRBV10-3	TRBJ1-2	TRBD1	TGTGCCATCAGTGTCCAGGGGGCCGCTAACTATGGCTACACCTTC	CAISVQGAANYGYTF
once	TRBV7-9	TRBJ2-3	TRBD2	TGTGCCAGCAGGTATTCGGGGGGGCCCACAGATACGCAGTATTTT	CASRYSGGPTDTQYF
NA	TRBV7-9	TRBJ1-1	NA	TGTGCCAGCACCGAAGGGGCAGCGGGCCCAGCTTTCTTT	CASTEGAAGPAFF
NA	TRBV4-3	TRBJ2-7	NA	TGCGCCAGCAGCCAAGATTCGGCGGTCTCCTACGAGCAGTACTTC	CASSQDSAVSYEQYF
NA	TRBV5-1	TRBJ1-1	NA	TGCGCCAGCAGCTTGGGTGTGGGCTTGAACACTGAAGCTTTCTTT	CASSLGVGLNTEAFF
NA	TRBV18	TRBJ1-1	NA	TGTGCCAGCCGGCCGGGGGAGCTGAACACTGAAGCTTTCTTT	CASRPGELNTEAFF
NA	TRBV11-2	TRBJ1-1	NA	TGTGCCAGCAGACTCAGACAGACCGTCGGGGAAGCTTTCTTT	CASRLRQTVGEAFF
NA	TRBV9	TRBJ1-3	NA	TGTGCCAGCAGCGTAGAGCTGGGAAACACCATATATTTT	CASSVELGNTIYF
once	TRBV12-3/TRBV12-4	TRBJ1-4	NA	TGTGCCAGCAGTTCCACCCTGAGGGAGAAACTGTTTTTT	CASSSTLREKLFF
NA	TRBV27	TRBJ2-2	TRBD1	TGTGCCAGCAGAGCCCGGGGACAGGGTACGGACACCGGGGAGCTGTTTTTT	CASRARGQGTDTGELFF
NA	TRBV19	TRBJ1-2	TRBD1	TGTGCCAGTAGTATTTTCAGTGGGACAGGAGACCACTATGGCTACACCTTC	CASSIFSGTGDHYGYTF
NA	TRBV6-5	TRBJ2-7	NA	TGTGCCAGCAGTTACTCCGATGGCGGGGAGCAGTACTTC	CASSYSDGGEQYF
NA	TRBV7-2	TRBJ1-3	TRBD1	TGTGCCAGCAGCCAAGGGACAGGGAAAATTGGAAACACCATATATTTT	CASSQGTGKIGNTIYF
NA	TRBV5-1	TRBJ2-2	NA	TGCGCCAGCAGCTTGCGGTATGGGGCCGCGAACACCGGGGAGCTGTTTTTT	CASSLRYGAANTGELFF
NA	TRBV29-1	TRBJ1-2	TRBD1	TGCAGCGTTGAGGGGACAGTGGCTTCTAACTATGGCTACACCTTC	CSVEGTVASNYGYTF
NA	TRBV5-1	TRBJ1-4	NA	TGCGCCAGCAGCTTATCAGGGGCAACTAATGAAAAACTGTTTTTT	CASSLSGATNEKLFF
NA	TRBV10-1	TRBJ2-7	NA	TGCGCCAGCAGTGGGGACACGGGTGGGACCGAGCAGTACTTC	CASSGDTGGTEQYF
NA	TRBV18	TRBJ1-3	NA	TGTGCCAGCTCACCGACAGGAGACCCTGGAAACACCATATATTTT	CASSPTGDPGNTIYF
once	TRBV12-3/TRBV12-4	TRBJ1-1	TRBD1	TGTGCCAGCAGTATTGATACAGGGGCTGAAGCTTTCTTT	CASSIDTGAEAFF
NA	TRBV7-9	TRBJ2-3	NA	TGTGCCAGCAGCCCCGCGGGTGGCACAGATACGCAGTATTTT	CASSPAGGTDTQYF
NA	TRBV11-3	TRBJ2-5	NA	TGTGCCAGCAGCTTACGGGGGACCCAAGAGACCCAGTACTTC	CASSLRGTQETQYF
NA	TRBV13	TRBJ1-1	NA	TGTGCCAGCAGCTTCCCTAGCACTGAAGCTTTCTTT	CASSFPSTEAFF
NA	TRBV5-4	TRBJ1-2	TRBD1	TGTGCCAGCAGCCACCCGGACAGGGGGGACGATGGCTACACCTTC	CASSHPDRGDDGYTF
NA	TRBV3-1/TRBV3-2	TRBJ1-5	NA	TGTGCCAGCAGCCCAGGTCGTTTTCAGCCCCAGCATTTT	CASSPGRFQPQHF
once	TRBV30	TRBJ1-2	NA	TGTGCCTGGAGTGGGGGCGGCGGACAGTGCTTC	CAWSGGGGQCF
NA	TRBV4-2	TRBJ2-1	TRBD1	TGTGCCAGCAGCCAAGAGGGTGACAGGGCCAATGAGCAGTTCTTC	CASSQEGDRANEQFF
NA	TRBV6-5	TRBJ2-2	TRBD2	TGTGCCAGCAGCCAGGGACTACTAAACACCGGGGAGCTGTTTTTT	CASSQGLLNTGELFF
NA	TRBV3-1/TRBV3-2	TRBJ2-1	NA	TGTGCCAGCAGCCAAGGACGGGGGGCGGGGTATGAGCAGTTCTTC	CASSQGRGAGYEQFF